This entry features one T cell receptor beta chain sequence. Treatment indicated: approximately 18 received Ad26.COV2.S at low or high dose, single or two shots; about five received placebo; per-sample allocation not given. Collection of samples fell on day 63 after the first vaccine or placebo injection. Participants' vaccine, an Ad26 vector, delivered Wuhan-strain SARS-CoV-2 spike. This sample is drawn from a study of Ad26.COV2.S vaccination and SARS-CoV-2 variants. In germline, CDR1 is MDHEN, CDR2 SYDVKM. The V and J ends lost 3 bases and 10 bases respectively, with 15 bases between them. CDR3 length: 13 amino acids. TCRdb keeps only in-frame clones here, not all; method: immunoSEQ multiplex PCR. Seen here are fewer than 400,000 clones, around four fifths observed once, and the top ten hold under 2.5%.

The specimen was peripheral blood, collected in a trial of Ad26.COV2.S vaccine versus placebo. This receptor was obtained from a person aged 18-65 years who received the Ad26.COV2.S COVID-19 vaccine or a placebo. This chain connects TRBV28 to TRBJ1-2; no clear D gene. Written as DNA, the CDR3 is TGTGCCAGCAGTTTGAAGCGGCCGGGAGCCTACACCTTC. It codes for CASSLKRPGAYTF.